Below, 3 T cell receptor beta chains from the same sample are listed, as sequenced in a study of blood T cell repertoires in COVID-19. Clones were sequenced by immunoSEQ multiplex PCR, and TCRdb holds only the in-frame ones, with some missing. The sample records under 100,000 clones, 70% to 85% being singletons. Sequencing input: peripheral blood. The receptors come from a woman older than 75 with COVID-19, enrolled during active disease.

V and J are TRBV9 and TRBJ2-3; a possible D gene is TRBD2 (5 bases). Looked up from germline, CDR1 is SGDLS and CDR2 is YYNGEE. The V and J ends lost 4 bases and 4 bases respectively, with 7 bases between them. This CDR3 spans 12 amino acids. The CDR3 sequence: CASSSRADTQYF. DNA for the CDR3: TGTGCCAGCAGCTCGAGGGCAGATACGCAGTATTTT. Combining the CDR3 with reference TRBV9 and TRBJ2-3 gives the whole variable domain DSGVTQTPKHLITATGQRVTLRCSPRSGDLSVYWYQQSLDQGLQFLIQYYNGEERAKGNILERFSAQQFPDLHSELNLSSLELGDSALYFCASSSRADTQYFGPGTRLTVL.

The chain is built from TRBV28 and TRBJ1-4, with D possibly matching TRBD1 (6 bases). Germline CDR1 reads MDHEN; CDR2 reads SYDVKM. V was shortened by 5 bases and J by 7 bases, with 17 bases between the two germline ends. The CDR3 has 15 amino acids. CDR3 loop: CASSSTRGAGEKLFF. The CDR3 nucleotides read TGTGCCAGCAGTAGTACTCGGGGGGCCGGTGAAAAACTGTTTTTT.

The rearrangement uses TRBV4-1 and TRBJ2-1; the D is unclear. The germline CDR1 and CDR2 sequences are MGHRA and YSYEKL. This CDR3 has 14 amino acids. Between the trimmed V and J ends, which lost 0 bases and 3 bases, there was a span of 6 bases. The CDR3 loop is CASSQDGLYNEQFF. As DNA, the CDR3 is TGCGCCAGCAGCCAAGATGGCCTCTACAATGAGCAGTTCTTC.